Sequencing of this TCR beta chain was carried out in a study of cytomegalovirus exposure and HLA in healthy donors (dated by TCRdb to about 2017). In terms of the full investigation: According to an earlier analysis of a few hundred of the donors, 150 million to 200 million T cells yielded 120 million or so unique TCR beta sequences and roughly 280 Gb of sequence data. Around 330 gigabases of sequencing data and 70 million to 95 million unique TCR sequences made up an early release that covered fewer than 650 HLA-typed donors. Of the 300 to 400 genotyped donors, roughly 85% fell in the genetic ancestry cluster associated with self-reported Caucasian donors. The study aimed to test whether cataloging public T cell receptors could reveal signatures of past pathogen exposure. The study used immunosequencing to profile the T cell repertoires of hundreds of subjects and linked those repertoires to cytomegalovirus serostatus. Besides the first cohort of some 670 subjects, a separate validation cohort made up of roughly 130 different subjects was used. To predict cytomegalovirus infection status, the study combined high-throughput TCR immunosequencing, statistical association of individual TCRs with disease status, and machine learning. A later analysis re-analyzed previously published TCR beta repertoires from 550 to 700 donors and added high-resolution HLA genotyping to study TCR occurrence patterns. Rather than using new phenotypic data, the later analysis identified candidate immune exposures from TCR beta sequences and from how often those sequences occurred across donors. An earlier analysis of approximately 640 of the donors applied high-throughput TCR beta sequencing to assess whether each TCR beta V gene segment acted as functional or pseudogenic. Donor age, sex, ethnicity and CMV serostatus were compiled alongside the repertoire data. A later genetic analysis took genome-wide SNP genotypes for 398 of the 666 donors and used that subset as a discovery cohort. All discovery cohort repertoires had been generated using a single sequencing platform. HLA typing included class I and class II loci at four-digit resolution. Typing coverage differed by locus: A, B, C, DRB1 and DQB1 were typed in about 629-630 donors, DQA1 in about 510, DPA1 in around 600, and DPB1 in around 440. A handful of DR-DQ haplotypes were handled as single units for association and clustering because linkage in the cohort was strong. Among some 400 genotyped donors of the cohort, an average of approximately 200,000 unique TCR beta nucleotide sequences was sequenced per donor, of which roughly 17% were non-productive. On the study overall, not on this receptor specifically: A later genetic analysis associated a missense DCLRE1C variant with V-gene and J-gene trimming of TCR beta chains, and an independent cohort replicated the association. HLA typing was unavailable for some donors at each locus, so association tests used only the typed subset. A cluster of highly shared sequence variants was judged likely to represent a technical artifact of the sequencing pipeline. Most CMV-associated TCR beta chains appeared to be HLA-restricted in a later analysis, and the HLA associations seemed to be driven largely by CMV exposure. At a false discovery rate of 0.05, a later analysis linked about 16,000 TCR beta sequences to specific HLA alleles. Across donors, most TCR sequences were observed very rarely, whereas some public TCRs were present in many individuals. According to a later analysis, parvovirus B19, influenza, CMV and Epstein-Barr virus appeared linked to several top co-occurrence clusters. A few of the identified cytomegalovirus-associated TCR beta chains were confirmed in vitro to be specific for cytomegalovirus antigens. Compared with the roughly 700-donor mean, donors in an Asian-associated ancestry cluster had fewer N-insertions in productive TCRs, according to a later genetic analysis. Broadly in line with IMGT annotations, most TCR beta V segments showed up in productive rearrangements about 90% or about 30% of the time in an earlier analysis of around 600 of the donors. It was suggested by the authors that the approach could potentially be generalized to other disease states and immunological phenotypes. Linkage disequilibrium might explain the correlated functional status among segregating V segments, but an unknown experimental factor could not be ruled out. A later analysis found that HLA-associated TCR beta chains were more clonally expanded and had lower generation probabilities than equally common non-associated chains. In this cohort, only TCR beta chains were sequenced, and detectable features were limited by the absence of alpha or paired-chain data. The earlier analysis of 450 to 700 of the donors excluded roughly 17 rarely observed V segments, including chromosome 9 orphons, because counts were too low. In both the original and validation cohorts, the classifier was reported to diagnose cytomegalovirus status with high specificity and sensitivity. The presence/absence analyses assumed that sequencing depth was roughly uniform across donors, and that assumption may not be true. According to a later analysis, TCR association rates differed among HLA loci, with DRB1 alleles showing the most associated TCRs and HLA-C alleles showing the fewest. A further reported finding was that TCR beta sequences accurately predicted the HLA-A and HLA-B alleles for most subjects in the first cohort. Some IMGT-functional V segments, including TRBV6-2 and TRBV6-3, could not be told apart with the 87-base-pair reads, so those segments were excluded. In the study, approximately 160 TCR beta chains were listed as associated with cytomegalovirus. When HLA alleles, especially DR and DQ, strongly co-occurred, TCR associations were difficult to assign to individual alleles. The only immune exposure information available for the cohort was CMV serostatus.

The cohort comprised some 730 healthy bone marrow donors. At the time of sampling, all cohort members were nominally healthy, though unrecorded immune exposures were likely present. The donor tested CMV seropositive, placing the donor among the 290 or so seropositive members of the cohort. A peripheral blood sample was collected from each donor, and TCR beta sequencing was performed on peripheral blood mononuclear cells. Genomic DNA was extracted from the blood cell samples with the Qiagen DNeasy Blood Extraction Kit. Receptor amplification or capture employed the immunoSEQ multiplex PCR assay. For the multiplex PCR, a mixture combining 60 forward primers for TCR Vbeta segments and 13 reverse primers for TCR Jbeta segments was used. Amplification of the CDR3 region of rearranged TCR beta genes was performed with a multiplex PCR assay on genomic DNA. The amplified TCR beta libraries were sequenced on the Illumina HiSeq System as 87-base-pair reads. Turning to the authors' computational methods: A later analysis counted about 82 million unique TCR beta chains across the 690 or so repertoires, and around 12 million of these chains were shared by at least two donors. To remove PCR and sequencing errors, raw reads were error-corrected and collapsed into unique sequences using a nearest-neighbor algorithm that merged closely related sequences. To assign V, D and J gene segments, CDR3 sequences were aligned to IMGT reference sequences. Each retained sequence needed at least a six-nucleotide match to both a V gene segment and a J gene segment. A rearrangement was called productive if the CDR3 had no stop codons and remained in frame with V and J, and every other rearrangement was called non-productive. Following IMGT convention, CDR3 was defined as the stretch from the second conserved V-encoded cysteine to the conserved J-encoded phenylalanine. The earlier analysis of fewer than 750 of the donors excluded sequences that lacked an unambiguous match to a single V gene segment. An earlier analysis of 450 to 650 of the donors called V segments functional above 56.7% productive rearrangements and segregating when the between-donor standard deviation exceeded 5%. A statistical classification framework was built to diagnose cytomegalovirus status from the catalog of TCR beta chain sequences. In a later analysis, V and J genes were assigned by comparing TCR nucleotide sequences against IMGT/GENE-DB human TR gene sequences. In a later analysis, CDR3 sequences and most-parsimonious VDJ recombination scenarios were assigned using the TCRdist pipeline. A later analysis defined each TCR beta chain by its CDR3 amino acid sequence plus V-gene family, and excluded reads lacking a unique V-gene family. As a way to deal with suspected cross-contamination and a sequencing artifact, a later analysis dropped 450 to 600 nucleotide sequences that were highly shared and had low generation probability. A later analysis calculated a clonal expansion index for each public chain from normalized within-repertoire ranks of inferred template counts. A later analysis computed generation probabilities with a VDJ recombination model fitted to out-of-frame rearrangements, and checked the results against IGoR. In a later analysis, hypergeometric tests were used to score TCR-TCR, TCR-HLA and TCR-CMV co-occurrence, with a repertoire-size bias correction applied to TCR pairs. False discovery rates were estimated in a later analysis by permuting HLA or CMV assignments 20 times. A later analysis grouped co-occurring TCRs with DBSCAN, adding TCRdist sequence similarity when clustering within HLA-allele-positive subsets. Repertoires with fewer than 30,000 or more than 120,000 public chains were left out of co-occurrence clustering, as were several repertoires with anomalous nucleotide sharing. The clones in this table, taken by TCRdb from immuneACCESS, are in-frame only. Not every clone is retained; where verified, under half of the shortfall comes from an unresolved V gene, and the cause of the rest is unknown. V, J and clone size were drawn from that table, and D and trimming were deduced from the DNA. Here the sample has tens of thousands of clones; over 65% occur a single time. The top ten clonotypes cover less than 45% of the sample.

V loses 5 bases at its end and J loses 3 bases; junction bases beyond the gene matches: 16. The germline V gene encodes CDR1 MNHEY and CDR2 SMNVEV (reference sequence). There are 18 amino acids in the CDR3, from cysteine to phenylalanine inclusive. Kept here is only the CDR3 DNA, which spans 54 bases and is read in frame from base 1. Details on this clone: It has no known antigen specificity. The input lacks base qualities; no much larger clone sits a single base away.

The chain couples TRBV27 to TRBJ1-1; TRBD1 agrees with 9 junctional bases. The sample consisted of PBMCs. This receptor was obtained from a man aged 35 to 55 in good health and CMV-seropositive. The DNA reads TGTGCCAGCAGTCCCGAATCCCCGAAGACAGGGGGGGACACTGAAGCTTTCTTT. Translated, it gives CASSPESPKTGGDTEAFF.